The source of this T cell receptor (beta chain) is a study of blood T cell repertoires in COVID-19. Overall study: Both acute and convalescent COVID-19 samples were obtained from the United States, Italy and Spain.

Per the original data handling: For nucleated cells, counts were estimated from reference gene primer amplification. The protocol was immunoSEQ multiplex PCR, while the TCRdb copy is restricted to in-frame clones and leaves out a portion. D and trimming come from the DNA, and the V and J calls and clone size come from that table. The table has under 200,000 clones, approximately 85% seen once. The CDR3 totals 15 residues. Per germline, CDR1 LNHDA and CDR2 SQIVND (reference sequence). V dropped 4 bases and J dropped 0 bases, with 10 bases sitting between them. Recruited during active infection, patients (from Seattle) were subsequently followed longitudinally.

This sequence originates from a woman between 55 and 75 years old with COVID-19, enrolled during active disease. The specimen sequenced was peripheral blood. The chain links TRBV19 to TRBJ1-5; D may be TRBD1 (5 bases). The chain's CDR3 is CASSTRQNSNQPQHF. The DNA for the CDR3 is TGTGCCAGTAGTACCCGACAGAATAGCAATCAGCCCCAGCATTTT.